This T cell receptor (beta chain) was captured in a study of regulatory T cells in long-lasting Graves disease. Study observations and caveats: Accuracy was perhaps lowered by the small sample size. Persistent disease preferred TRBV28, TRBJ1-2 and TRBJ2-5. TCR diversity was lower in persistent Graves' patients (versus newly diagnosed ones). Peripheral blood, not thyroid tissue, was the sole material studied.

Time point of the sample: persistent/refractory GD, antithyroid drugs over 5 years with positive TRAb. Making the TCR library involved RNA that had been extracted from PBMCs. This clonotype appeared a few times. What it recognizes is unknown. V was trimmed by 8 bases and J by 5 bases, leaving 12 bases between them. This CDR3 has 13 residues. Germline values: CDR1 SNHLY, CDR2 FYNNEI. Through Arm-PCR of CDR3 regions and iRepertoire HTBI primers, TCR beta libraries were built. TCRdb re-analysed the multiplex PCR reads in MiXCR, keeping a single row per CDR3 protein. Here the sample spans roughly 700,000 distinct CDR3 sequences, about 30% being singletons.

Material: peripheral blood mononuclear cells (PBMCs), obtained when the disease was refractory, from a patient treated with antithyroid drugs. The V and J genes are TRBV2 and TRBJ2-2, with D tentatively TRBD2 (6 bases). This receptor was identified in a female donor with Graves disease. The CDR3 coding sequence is TGTGCCAGCTCCGGGAGACGGACCGGGGAGCTGTTTTTT. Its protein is CASSGRRTGELFF.